The subject of this entry is one T cell receptor beta chain. The data are from a study of T cell changes during pregnancy in multiple sclerosis. Sequencing was performed with immunoSEQ multiplex PCR; in TCRdb, only in-frame clones are kept and a portion is missing. The sample carries tens of thousands of clones, around nine tenths recorded once. This CDR3 contains 14 residues. The germline V gene has CDR1 SEHNR and CDR2 FQNEAQ (reference sequence). With 1 base removed from V and 2 bases from J, the gap between germline ends came to 8 bases. The J gene is TRBJ2-5, the V gene TRBV7-9; D unresolved. The sequencing here drew on CD4+ T cells from peripheral blood mononuclear cells, taken before pregnancy. The clonotype was recovered from a female donor with multiple sclerosis, enrolled in a pregnancy study. In DNA form, the CDR3 reads TGTGCCAGCAGCTTAGTAGGAGTACAAGAGACCCAGTACTTC. It translates to CASSLVGVQETQYF.